This TCR beta chain stems from a study of cytomegalovirus exposure and HLA in healthy donors. Background on the study: A previous analysis identified 100 million to 120 million unique TCR beta sequences derived from about 180 million T cells. Study-level results: Reports indicated that the classifier achieved high specificity and sensitivity in diagnosing cytomegalovirus status. In a later analysis, at a false discovery rate of 0.05, 15,000 to 20,000 TCR beta sequences were associated with HLA alleles.

This CDR3 region has 17 residues. The germline gives CDR1 WNHNN, CDR2 SYGVQD (reference sequence). After removal of 4 bases from V and 8 bases from J, the junction contained 9 bases not matched to a gene. PCR primers comprised 60 Vbeta and 13 Jbeta primers. Per the original data handling: It was a later analysis that counted tens of millions of unique TCR beta chains, of which 9 million to 13 million were shared. The assay was immunoSEQ multiplex PCR, and TCRdb's table has in-frame clones only and misses some. The DNA was the basis for D and trimming; V, J and clone size are from that table. The sample lists around 300,000 clones, around nine tenths seen once, with about 2% in the top ten. For this clone: The antigen remains undetermined.

Sequencing was done on a sample of PBMCs. This TCR was recovered from a woman between 18 and 29 years old in good health and CMV-seronegative. This chain connects TRBV10-1 to TRBJ2-1, with 15 nucleotides matching TRBD2. CDR3 residues: CASSVGGLAGGKDEQFF. The CDR3 coding sequence is TGCGCCAGCAGTGTGGGAGGACTAGCGGGGGGGAAGGATGAGCAGTTCTTC.